Detailed here is one T cell receptor beta chain. The antigen remains undetermined. As CD8+CD4-CCR7+CD45RA+ cells, naive CD8 T cells were sorted. These data belong to a study of molecular identifiers for immune sequencing clone quantification. Study outcomes and limitations: Clones of above 20 RNA copies carried over 98% of effector molecules; in naive cells they carried under 1%.

V lost 4 bases and J lost 0, with 12 bases in between. The CDR3 has 15 residues. Libraries of bulk TCR were made by previously described methods (with listed TCR primers). TCRdb ran MiXCR on the PCR reads and lists one entry per CDR3 protein. The table includes 460,000 or so distinct CDR3 sequences, around 23% detected once. The genes are TRBV12-3 or TRBV12-4 and TRBJ1-1; D possibly corresponds to TRBD1 (5 bases). Source material: naive CD8+ T cells from blood, with Jurkat cell RNA spiked in. The subset: FACS-sorted CD8+CD4-CCR7+CD45RA+ naive T cells. The receptor comes from a human donor in good health. Some libraries in this study had Jurkat cell RNA spiked in. The CDR3 region has the DNA TGTGCCAGCAGTTCCCCGACAGTCATGAACACTGAAGCTTTCTTT. Protein product: CASSSPTVMNTEAFF.